This is a list of T cell receptor beta chains from one sample in a study of T cells in Graves' hyperthyroidism and ophthalmopathy. A single record per CDR3 protein comes from TCRdb applying MiXCR to the multiplex PCR reads. The table shows approximately 430,000 distinct CDR3 sequences, with approximately 15% occurring only once. Sequencing was done on a sample of blood. The receptors were gathered from a man between 18 and 35 years old with Graves' ophthalmopathy. The CDR3 runs from the conserved cysteine through the conserved F or W. A D gene is named only where the DNA matches it firmly. Rows give clone size only sometimes, using once, few, many, or a class for an expanded clone.

v_gene,abundance,d_gene,len,j_gene,CDR3aa,CDR3nt
TRBV27,few,.,13,TRBJ2-5,CASRYRGQETQYF,TGTGCCAGCCGTTACCGGGGGCAAGAGACCCAGTACTTC
TRBV12-3/TRBV12-4,many,TRBD2,16,TRBJ2-3,CASSSRTSGDTDTQYF,TGTGCCAGCAGCTCCCGGACTAGCGGGGACACAGATACGCAGTATTTT
TRBV24-1,many,.,14,TRBJ1-1,CATSDLGQNTEAFF,TGTGCCACCAGTGATTTGGGCCAGAACACTGAAGCTTTCTTT
TRBV3-1,many,.,15,TRBJ2-7,CASSQDLARLNEQYF,TGTGCCAGCAGCCAAGATCTGGCCCGTTTGAACGAGCAGTACTTC
TRBV9,many,TRBD2,16,TRBJ2-7,CASSISGTSGIHEQYF,TGTGCCAGCAGCATATCCGGGACTAGCGGGATCCACGAGCAGTACTTC
TRBV2,many,.,13,TRBJ2-5,CASLTQHQETQYF,TGTGCCAGCCTAACACAACACCAAGAGACCCAGTACTTC
TRBV7-9,many,.,13,TRBJ1-2,CASSLGTGTGYTF,TGTGCCAGCAGCCTCGGGACCGGAACGGGCTACACCTTC
TRBV7-3,few,.,14,TRBJ1-6,CASSLGGWYSPFHF,TGTGCCAGCAGCTTAGGAGGGTGGTATTCACCCTTCCACTTT
TRBV20-1,.,.,15,TRBJ2-6,CSASLGLSGANVLTF,TGCAGCGCTAGCCTTGGGCTCTCTGGGGCCAACGTCCTGACTTTC
TRBV30,many,.,14,TRBJ1-1,CAWSVTEFNTEAFF,TGTGCCTGGAGCGTTACAGAATTCAACACTGAAGCTTTCTTT
TRBV4-1,.,.,12,TRBJ1-1,CASSQQNTEAFF,TGCGCCAGCAGCCAGCAGAACACTGAAGCTTTCTTT
TRBV12-3/TRBV12-4,many,TRBD1,20,TRBJ1-4,CASSFVSVTGGRGPNEKLFF,TGTGCCAGCAGTTTTGTATCCGTGACAGGGGGCCGAGGGCCAAATGAAAAACTGTTTTTT
TRBV6-1,.,.,15,TRBJ2-2,CASSAETGGPGELFF,TGTGCCAGCAGTGCCGAGACAGGAGGCCCCGGGGAGCTGTTTTTT
TRBV6-1,many,TRBD2,13,TRBJ2-7,CALKTSGRYEQYF,TGTGCCCTCAAGACTAGCGGGAGATACGAGCAGTACTTC
TRBV20-1,many,.,14,TRBJ2-3,CSASPSLPGPTQYF,TGCAGTGCTTCCCCGAGCTTACCTGGCCCCACGCAGTATTTT
TRBV14,many,TRBD2,14,TRBJ2-1,CATAGLAGFNEQFF,TGTGCCACCGCCGGTCTAGCGGGCTTCAATGAGCAGTTCTTC
TRBV7-9,few,.,14,TRBJ1-4,CASSLVGGAAKLFF,TGTGCCAGCAGCTTAGTCGGAGGGGCAGCTAAACTGTTTTTT
TRBV11-2,many,TRBD1,16,TRBJ2-1,CASSPTRQGLYNEQFF,TGTGCCAGCAGCCCAACACGACAGGGGCTCTACAATGAGCAGTTCTTC
TRBV5-5,.,.,13,TRBJ2-7,CASSLSQGGEQYF,TGTGCCAGCAGCTTGTCACAGGGCGGCGAGCAGTACTTC
TRBV19,.,.,16,TRBJ1-3,CASSIHGTISGNTIYF,TGTGCCAGTAGTATCCACGGCACGATCTCTGGAAACACCATATATTTT
TRBV11-2,many,.,15,TRBJ1-5,CASSPDGYSNQPQHF,TGTGCCAGCAGCCCGGATGGGTACAGCAATCAGCCCCAGCATTTT
TRBV2,many,.,14,TRBJ2-5,CASSEGHQARTQYF,TGTGCCAGCAGCGAGGGACACCAGGCGAGGACCCAGTACTTC
TRBV28,.,.,15,TRBJ2-6,CASSPMGLGANVLTF,TGTGCCAGCAGTCCCATGGGGCTTGGGGCCAACGTCCTGACTTTC
TRBV6-1,many,TRBD1,14,TRBJ1-5,CASSVQGSNQPQHF,TGTGCCAGCAGTGTACAGGGGAGCAATCAGCCCCAGCATTTT
TRBV5-1,.,.,14,TRBJ1-1,CASSTGPGNTEAFF,TGCGCCAGCAGCACGGGGCCAGGCAACACTGAAGCTTTCTTT
TRBV29-1,many,.,14,TRBJ2-7,CSARGTSSSYEQYF,TGCAGCGCCCGAGGGACTTCGAGCTCCTACGAGCAGTACTTC
TRBV15,.,TRBD1,13,TRBJ1-1,CATTDRGGTEAFF,TGTGCCACCACCGACAGGGGAGGGACTGAAGCTTTCTTT
TRBV6-1,.,.,12,TRBJ2-7,CATRIGDYEQYF,TGTGCCACCCGTATAGGGGACTACGAGCAGTACTTC
TRBV6-5,few,TRBD1,15,TRBJ1-2,CASSYDGTGGGGYTF,TGTGCCAGCAGTTACGACGGGACAGGGGGCGGTGGCTACACCTTC